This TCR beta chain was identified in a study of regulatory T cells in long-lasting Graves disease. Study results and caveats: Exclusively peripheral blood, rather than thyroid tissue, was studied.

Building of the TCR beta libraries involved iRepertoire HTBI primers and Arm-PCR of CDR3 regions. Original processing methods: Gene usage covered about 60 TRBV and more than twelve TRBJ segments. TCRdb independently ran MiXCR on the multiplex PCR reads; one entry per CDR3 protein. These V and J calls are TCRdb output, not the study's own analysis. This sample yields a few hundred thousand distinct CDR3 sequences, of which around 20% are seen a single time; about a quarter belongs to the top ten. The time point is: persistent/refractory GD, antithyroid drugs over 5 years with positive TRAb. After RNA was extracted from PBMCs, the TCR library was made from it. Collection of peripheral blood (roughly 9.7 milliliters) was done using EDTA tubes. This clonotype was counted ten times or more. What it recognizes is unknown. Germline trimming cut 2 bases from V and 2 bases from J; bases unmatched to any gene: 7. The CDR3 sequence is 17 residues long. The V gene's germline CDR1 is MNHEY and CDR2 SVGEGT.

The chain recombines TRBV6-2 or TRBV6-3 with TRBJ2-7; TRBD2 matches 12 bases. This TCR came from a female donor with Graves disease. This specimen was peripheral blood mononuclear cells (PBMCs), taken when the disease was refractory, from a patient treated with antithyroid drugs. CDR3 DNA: TGTGCCAGCAGTTACCCGAGGACTAGCGGGACCCCCTACGAGCAGTACTTC. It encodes CASSYPRTSGTPYEQYF.